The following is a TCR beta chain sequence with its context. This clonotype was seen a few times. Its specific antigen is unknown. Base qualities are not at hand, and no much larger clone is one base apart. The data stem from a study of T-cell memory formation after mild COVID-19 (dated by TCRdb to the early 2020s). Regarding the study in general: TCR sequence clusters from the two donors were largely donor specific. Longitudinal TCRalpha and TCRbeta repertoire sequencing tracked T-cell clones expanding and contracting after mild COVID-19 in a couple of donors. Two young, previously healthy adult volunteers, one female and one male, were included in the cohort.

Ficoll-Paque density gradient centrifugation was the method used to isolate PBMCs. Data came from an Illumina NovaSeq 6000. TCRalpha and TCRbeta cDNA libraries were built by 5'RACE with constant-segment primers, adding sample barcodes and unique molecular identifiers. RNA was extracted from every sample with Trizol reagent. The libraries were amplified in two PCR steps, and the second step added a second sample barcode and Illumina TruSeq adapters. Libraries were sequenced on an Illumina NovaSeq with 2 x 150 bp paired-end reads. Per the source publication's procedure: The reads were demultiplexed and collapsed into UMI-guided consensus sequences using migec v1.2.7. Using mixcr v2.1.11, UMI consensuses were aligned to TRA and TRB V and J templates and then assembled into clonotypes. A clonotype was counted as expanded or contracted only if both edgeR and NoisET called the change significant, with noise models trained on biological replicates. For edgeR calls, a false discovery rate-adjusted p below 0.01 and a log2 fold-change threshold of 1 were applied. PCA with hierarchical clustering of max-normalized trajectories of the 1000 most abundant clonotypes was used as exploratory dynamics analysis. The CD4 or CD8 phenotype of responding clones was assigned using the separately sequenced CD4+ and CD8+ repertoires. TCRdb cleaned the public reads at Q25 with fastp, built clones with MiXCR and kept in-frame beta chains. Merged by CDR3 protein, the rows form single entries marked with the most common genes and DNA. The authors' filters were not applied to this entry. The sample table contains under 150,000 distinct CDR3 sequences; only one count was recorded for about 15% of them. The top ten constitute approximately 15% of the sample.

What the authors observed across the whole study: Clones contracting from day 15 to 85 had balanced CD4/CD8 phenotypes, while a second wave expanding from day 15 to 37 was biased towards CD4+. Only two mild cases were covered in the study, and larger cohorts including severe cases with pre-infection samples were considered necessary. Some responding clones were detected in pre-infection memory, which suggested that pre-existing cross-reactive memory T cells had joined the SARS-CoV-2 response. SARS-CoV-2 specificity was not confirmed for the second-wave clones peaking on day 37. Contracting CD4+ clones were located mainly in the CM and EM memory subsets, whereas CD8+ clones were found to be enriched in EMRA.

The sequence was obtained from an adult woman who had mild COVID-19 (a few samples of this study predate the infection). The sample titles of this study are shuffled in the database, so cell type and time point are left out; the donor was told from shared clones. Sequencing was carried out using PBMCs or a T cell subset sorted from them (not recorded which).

The CDR3 here reads CASSLFLGNSPLHF. The nucleotide sequence is given as TGTGCCAGCAGCCTCTTTTTGGGAAATTCACCCCTCCACTTT. The chain is made from TRBV11-2 and TRBJ1-6, with the D gene too uncertain to name. V loses 5 bases of germline sequence and J loses 7 bases, and the interval between the two ends is 12 bases. Per the germline V gene, SGHAT is the CDR1 and FQNNGV is the CDR2. From cysteine to phenylalanine, the CDR3 is 14 amino acids long. Only CDR3 DNA is held: 42 bases, read in frame from base 1.